This passage covers 15 T cell receptor beta chains from one sample sequenced in a study of T-cell memory formation after mild COVID-19 (dated by TCRdb to the early 2020s). Receptor libraries were prepared by 5' RACE. The sequencer was an Illumina NovaSeq 6000. The raw public data were reprocessed by TCRdb itself: fastp quality trimming at Q25, MiXCR clonotype calling, in-frame beta chains only. Each entry is one CDR3 protein sequence, shown with its most common DNA and genes. For this sample there are about 290,000 distinct CDR3 sequences; around 15% appear just once. The top ten clones comprise roughly 23% of the sample. Sequenced input: PBMCs or a T cell subset sorted from them (not recorded which). The receptors were sampled from a man aged 18 to 29 who had mild COVID-19 (a few samples of this study predate the infection). The sample titles of this study are shuffled in the database, so cell type and time point are left out; the donor was told from shared clones.

Many counts were recorded for this clonotype. This chain connects TRBV7-3 to TRBJ2-1; D might be TRBD1 (5 bases). Trimming cost V 0 bases and J 2 bases, with 5 bases left between them. Germline assignment: CDR1 SGHTA and CDR2 FQGTGA. The CDR3 sequence is 14 residues long. This CDR3 is CASSLTGAYNEQFF. CDR3 nucleotides: TGTGCCAGCAGCTTAACAGGGGCCTACAATGAGCAGTTCTTC.

This clonotype was counted only a few times. This rearrangement joins TRBV6-5 to TRBJ2-7; 7 bases are shared with TRBD1. V was pared by 3 bases and J by 0 bases, with 5 bases of the junction left unmatched. Germline loops: CDR1 MNHEY, CDR2 SVGAGI. This CDR3 is built from 15 residues. CDR3 bases: TGTGCCAGCAGTTATTACAGGGGTCCCTCCTACGAGCAGTACTTC. This gives the protein CASSYYRGPSYEQYF.

This clonotype was counted between two and nine times. The rearrangement links TRBV6-2 or TRBV6-3 to TRBJ2-2, with 9 bases fitting TRBD1. Per germline, CDR1 MNHEY and CDR2 SVGEGT. With V trimmed by 4 bases and J by 5 bases, 8 bases remained unmatched. The length of the CDR3 is 16 residues. The CDR3 DNA sequence: TGTGCCAGCAGTTCCCCGGGACAGGGAGGTACCGGGGAGCTGTTTTTT. It specifies CASSSPGQGGTGELFF.

There are a few counts of this clonotype. The V gene is TRBV20-1, the J gene TRBJ1-5; weak D call: TRBD1 (5 bases). CDR1 is DFQATT and CDR2 is SNEGSKA in the germline V gene (reference sequence). Trimming cost V 0 bases and J 2 bases, with 8 bases left between them. The CDR3 totals 14 residues. CDR3 protein: CSAREPQGNQPQHF. The DNA of the CDR3 is TGCAGTGCTAGAGAGCCACAGGGCAATCAGCCCCAGCATTTT.

The genes are TRBV7-2 and TRBJ2-7; 7 bases are shared with TRBD1. Unmatched junction bases numbered 10, after V lost 5 bases and J lost 6 bases. Germline V gene lookup returns CDR1 SGHTA and CDR2 FQGNSA. This CDR3 region has 14 residues. The CDR3 bases are TGTGCCAGCAGCAACCGACAGGGTCGGGGCGAGCAGTACTTC. Amino acid sequence: CASSNRQGRGEQYF.

V usage is TRBV7-9 and J usage is TRBJ1-4; D remains unclear. Trimming left V 2 bases short and J 0 bases short, with 7 bases between. The CDR3 extends over 15 amino acids. Germline V CDR1 and CDR2: SEHNR, FQNEAQ (reference sequence). The CDR3 sequence is CASSLRFSTNEKLFF. CDR3 in DNA: TGTGCCAGCAGCTTACGTTTTTCAACTAATGAAAAACTGTTTTTT.

The V gene is TRBV5-1, the J gene TRBJ2-3; D not certain. The length of the CDR3 is 13 residues. Trimming stripped 0 bases from V and 7 bases from J, with 9 bases between. Per the germline V gene, CDR1 is SGHRS and CDR2 is YFSETQ. The CDR3 DNA reads TGCGCCAGCAGCTTGGACTCTCTGAATACGCAGTATTTT. Its protein product is CASSLDSLNTQYF. The variable domain in full, with the rest retrieved from reference TRBV5-1 and TRBJ2-3, is KAGVTQTPRYLIKTRGQQVTLSCSPISGHRSVSWYQQTPGQGLQFLFEYFSETQRNKGNFPGRFSGRQFSNSRSEMNVSTLELGDSALYLCASSLDSLNTQYFGPGTRLTVL.

The rearrangement uses TRBV7-3 and TRBJ2-3; D may be TRBD1 or TRBD2 (6 bases each). This CDR3 comprises 14 residues. Germline lookup yields CDR1 SGHTA and CDR2 FQGTGA. Deletions cut 4 bases from V and 5 bases from J, with 13 bases between. The CDR3 here is CASSSGGRGDTQYF. CDR3 sequence (DNA): TGTGCCAGCAGCTCCGGGGGCCGCGGAGATACGCAGTATTTT. Using reference TRBV7-3 and TRBJ2-3 for the parts outside the CDR3, the full variable domain is GAGVSQTPSNKVTEKGKYVELRCDPISGHTALYWYRQSLGQGPEFLIYFQGTGAADDSGLPNDRFFAVRPEGSVSTLKIQRTERGDSAVYLCASSSGGRGDTQYFGPGTRLTVL.

The chain has TRBV5-1 and TRBJ2-3, with a tentative D call TRBD2 (6 bases). The CDR3 spans 16 residues. The V and J ends lost 3 bases and 2 bases respectively, with 16 bases between them. Germline V gives CDR1 SGHRS, CDR2 YFSETQ. CDR3 bases: TGCGCCAGCAGCTCCACCGGGACTCAAGTCACAGATACGCAGTATTTT. Protein sequence: CASSSTGTQVTDTQYF.

The gene calls are TRBV6-1 and TRBJ1-5, with TRBD1 as a possible D gene (5 bases). CDR1 and CDR2 from the germline V gene are MNHNS and SASEGT. Trimming took 4 bases from V and 5 from J, leaving 9 bases between them. The CDR3 consists of 13 residues. In nucleotides, the CDR3 is TGTGCCAGCAGTGCTACCAGGGATCAGCCCCAGCATTTT. Translated, it gives CASSATRDQPQHF.

In this sample, this clonotype turned up a few times. The V gene is TRBV6-5, the J gene TRBJ2-5, with unresolved D. V shed 2 bases and J shed 1 base, with 11 bases lying between them. Germline CDR1 reads MNHEY; CDR2 reads SVGAGI. The CDR3 extends over 15 amino acids. CDR3 sequence (DNA): TGTGCCAGCAGTTACACCAATACGGCCCAAGAGACCCAGTACTTC. It codes for CASSYTNTAQETQYF.

A few counts support this clonotype. The CDR3 DNA sequence: TGCAGCGTTCAATGGACAGGGGTGGGAGAGACCCAGTACTTC. Translation gives CSVQWTGVGETQYF. The chain combines TRBV29-1 with TRBJ2-5; 9 bases align to TRBD1. The CDR3 extends over 14 amino acids. The V gene end was trimmed by 5 bases and the J gene end by 4 bases; junction bases not matched to a gene: 8. Germline assignment: CDR1 SQVTM and CDR2 ANQGSEA.

The CDR3 coding sequence is TGCGCCAGCAGCCTAAGCGGGACAGGGGGTCAAGAGACCCAGTACTTC. The encoded protein is CASSLSGTGGQETQYF. The chain recombines TRBV5-1 with TRBJ2-5; TRBD1 agrees at 11 bases. Trimming removed 4 bases from V and 2 bases from J; junction bases left unmatched: 7. Germline assignment: CDR1 SGHRS and CDR2 YFSETQ. The CDR3 spans 16 residues.

In this sample, this clonotype turned up a few times. V and J are TRBV18 and TRBJ2-3; D possibly corresponds to TRBD2 (6 bases). Germline V lookup: CDR1 KGHSH, CDR2 LQKENI. Deletions cut 4 bases from V and 6 bases from J, with 20 bases between. CDR3 length: 16 residues. CDR3 bases: TGTGCCAGCTCACGAGGTTTAGGGACTCTCCTGGATACGCAGTATTTT. This sequence encodes CASSRGLGTLLDTQYF.

V usage is TRBV20-1 and J usage is TRBJ2-1, with D possibly being TRBD1 or TRBD2 (6 bases each). Per germline, CDR1 DFQATT and CDR2 SNEGSKA (reference sequence). V lost 3 bases and J 6 bases, leaving 15 bases between the germline ends. The CDR3 runs 14 residues. The chain's CDR3 is CSASQEGDLNEQFF. The CDR3 DNA reads TGCAGTGCTAGTCAGGAGGGGGACCTCAATGAGCAGTTCTTC.